This T cell receptor (beta chain) was captured by sequencing in a study of T cells in Graves' hyperthyroidism and ophthalmopathy. The TCR beta CDR3 regions underwent amplification using RNA transcripts as the source. The HTBI primer set drove a first-round RT-PCR of the TCR CDR3. TCRdb re-called the multiplex PCR reads with MiXCR, one entry per CDR3 protein. The table shows about 270,000 distinct CDR3 sequences, with approximately 23% occurring only once. V was pared by 0 bases and J by 7 bases, with 5 bases of the junction left unmatched. The CDR3 contains 15 residues. Germline assignment: CDR1 DFQATT and CDR2 SNEGSKA (reference sequence).

The chain is built from TRBV20-1 and TRBJ1-5, with 11 positions matching TRBD1. Source material: blood. The receptor's source is a man aged 30 to 39 with Graves' ophthalmopathy. CDR3 sequence (DNA): TGCAGTGCTAGAGATCCGGGGACAGGGGGACAGCCCCAGCATTTT. This translates into CSARDPGTGGQPQHF.